Each of the 31 T cell receptor beta chains below was sequenced from the same sample in a study of blood T cell repertoires in COVID-19. Method: immunoSEQ multiplex PCR; TCRdb's copy keeps in-frame clones and lacks some. The data show around 100,000 clones, with 70% to 90% seen just once and 4.5% to 5.5% held by the top ten. Sequencing used peripheral blood. The receptors were gathered from a human donor in a cohort sampled during active COVID-19.

This chain joins TRBV3-1 (or the pseudogene TRBV3-2) and TRBJ2-2; D is unresolved. The V end lost 4 bases, the J end lost 9 bases, and 9 bases lay between the germline ends. Germline CDR1 and CDR2: LGHDT and YNNKEL (reference sequence). The CDR3 sequence is 12 residues long. CDR3 loop: CASSRYFRELFF. The DNA of the CDR3 is TGTGCCAGCAGCCGTTATTTTAGGGAGCTGTTTTTT.

The chain uses TRBV7-2 and TRBJ1-2, with D tentatively TRBD1 (6 bases). The V end was cut by 4 bases, the J end by 4 bases, with 19 bases between. The CDR3 has 16 residues. Per germline, CDR1 SGHTA and CDR2 FQGNSA. The CDR3 region is CASSSGRTASPYGYTF. The CDR3 DNA reads as TGTGCCAGCAGCTCGGGTAGGACAGCATCACCCTATGGCTACACCTTC.

This clone was observed a handful of times. The V gene is TRBV14, the J gene TRBJ1-6; D gene ambiguous. In germline, CDR1 is SGHDN, CDR2 FVKESK. The length of the CDR3 is 14 residues. Trimming removed 0 bases from V and 6 bases from J, with 6 bases in between. CDR3 coding DNA: TGTGCCAGCAGCCAAGAGGCCAGTAATTCACCCCTCCACTTT. Translated, it gives CASSQEASNSPLHF.

The chain carries TRBV18 and TRBJ2-1, with D possibly TRBD1 on 6 matching bases. The CDR3 loop spans 12 amino acids. Trimming shortened V by 0 bases and J by 10 bases, and 7 bases separated the two germline ends. From germline, CDR1 is KGHSH and CDR2 LQKENI. DNA for the CDR3: TGTGCCAGCTCACCACCCGACAGGGAGCAGTTCTTC. Its protein product is CASSPPDREQFF.

This chain uses TRBV6-6 with TRBJ1-5, with TRBD1 as a possible D gene (5 bases). CDR1 is MNHNY and CDR2 is SVGAGI in the germline V gene (reference sequence). Trimming cost V 6 bases and J 5 bases, with 8 bases left between them. The CDR3 extends over 12 amino acids. The CDR3 sequence: CASRIQDQPQHF. The CDR3 DNA follows: TGTGCCAGCAGGATACAGGATCAGCCCCAGCATTTT.

This chain uses TRBV2 with TRBJ2-4, with a possible D match to TRBD1 (6 bases). The CDR3 is 15 amino acids. Germline values: CDR1 SNHLY, CDR2 FYNNEI. Between the trimmed V and J ends, which lost 0 bases and 3 bases, there was a span of 9 bases. The CDR3 sequence: CASSEAGTLKNIQYF. The CDR3 bases are TGTGCCAGCAGTGAAGCCGGGACACTCAAAAACATTCAGTACTTC. Looking up the rest from reference TRBV2 and TRBJ2-4 gives the full variable domain: EPEVTQTPSHQVTQMGQEVILRCVPISNHLYFYWYRQILGQKVEFLVSFYNNEISEKSEIFDDQFSVERPDGSNFTLKIRSTKLEDSAMYFCASSEAGTLKNIQYFGAGTRLSVL.

The chain links TRBV5-6 to TRBJ1-1; D may be TRBD1 (6 bases). Germline V CDR1 and CDR2: SGHDT, YYEEEE. The CDR3 length is 17 residues. Deletions cut 2 bases from V and 8 bases from J, with 25 bases between. The CDR3 loop reads CASSFRGGPRRKSEAFF. CDR3 coding DNA: TGTGCCAGCAGCTTCCGGGGGGGCCCCCGTCGAAAGTCCGAAGCTTTCTTT.

The chain links TRBV7-8 to TRBJ2-2; 12 nucleotides agree with TRBD2. CDR3 length equals 17 residues. Germline CDR1 is SGHVS and CDR2 is FQNEAQ. The ends lost 5 bases at V and 6 bases at J; junction bases unmatched: 10. The CDR3 nucleotides read TGTGCCAGCAGCCCTAGAGAACTAGCGGGAGGACCCGGGGAGCTGTTTTTT. Its translation is CASSPRELAGGPGELFF.

V and J are TRBV11-2 and TRBJ2-1; 9 nucleotides match TRBD2. Losses at the gene ends were 5 bases for V and 7 bases for J; bases not matched to a gene: 15. This CDR3 is built from 17 residues. CDR1 and CDR2 (germline): SGHAT, FQNNGV. This chain's CDR3 is CASSTRRGGRANNEQFF. The CDR3 bases are TGTGCCAGCAGCACCCGCCGGGGCGGGAGGGCCAATAATGAGCAGTTCTTC.

J is TRBJ2-3 and V is TRBV30; the match to TRBD2 covers 14 bases. This CDR3 contains 16 residues. Trimming removed 1 base from V and 3 bases from J; junction bases left unmatched: 3. In germline, CDR1 is GTSNPN, CDR2 SVGIG (reference sequence). CDR3: CAWSGLAGGRTDTQYF. In DNA form, the CDR3 reads TGTGCCTGGAGTGGACTAGCGGGGGGGCGAACAGATACGCAGTATTTT.

The chain employs TRBV19 and TRBJ1-1; the match to TRBD1 covers 8 bases. This CDR3 comprises 13 residues. The ends lost 7 bases at V and 5 bases at J; junction bases unmatched: 6. Germline V CDR1 and CDR2: LNHDA, SQIVND (reference sequence). The CDR3 loop reads CASIRQGRTEAFF. CDR3 coding DNA: TGTGCCAGTATTCGACAGGGGAGGACTGAAGCTTTCTTT.

This clone has just a few counts. At the DNA level, this CDR3 is encoded by other sequences in the same sample as well. The chain combines TRBV7-8 with TRBJ2-3, with D perhaps matching TRBD2 (5 bases). Trimming removed 5 bases from V and 5 bases from J, with 11 bases in between. The germline CDR1 and CDR2 sequences are SGHVS and FQNEAQ. This CDR3 has 13 residues. Here the CDR3 DNA reads TGTGCCAGCAGCCCCCGAAGCGGAGATACGCAGTATTTT. Its translation: CASSPRSGDTQYF. The full variable domain, with the rest looked up from reference TRBV7-8 and TRBJ2-3, is GAGVSQSPRYKVAKRGQDVALRCDPISGHVSLFWYQQALGQGPEFLTYFQNEAQLDKSGLPSDRFFAERPEGSVSTLKIQRTQQEDSAVYLCASSPRSGDTQYFGPGTRLTVL.

The V gene is TRBV4-2, the J gene TRBJ1-2, with 8 bases matching TRBD1. The germline V gene encodes CDR1 LGHNA and CDR2 YNFKEQ. The CDR3 has 14 residues. V lost 4 bases to trimming and J lost 5 bases; unmatched junction nucleotides: 6. Here the CDR3 reads CASSRTGSSYGYTF. CDR3 DNA sequence: TGTGCCAGCAGCCGGACAGGGAGTTCATATGGCTACACCTTC.

This chain uses TRBV5-1 with TRBJ2-2; a weak D match, TRBD1 (5 bases). The CDR3 totals 15 residues. V was pared by 5 bases and J by 4 bases, with 15 bases between. The germline V gene encodes CDR1 SGHRS and CDR2 YFSETQ. This CDR3 is CASRFQGDGTGELFF. The CDR3 nucleotides are TGCGCCAGCAGGTTCCAGGGTGACGGCACCGGGGAGCTGTTTTTT.

The chain employs TRBV2 and TRBJ1-4; D ambiguous. There are 14 residues in the CDR3. V dropped 7 bases and J dropped 0 bases, with 9 bases sitting between them. CDR1 is SNHLY and CDR2 is FYNNEI in the germline V gene. CDR3 sequence reads: CASTTGTTNEKLFF. CDR3 DNA sequence: TGTGCCAGCACCACGGGGACAACTAATGAAAAACTGTTTTTT.

The genes are TRBV6-2 or TRBV6-3 and TRBJ2-1, with a possible D match to TRBD2 (5 bases). The germline V gene has CDR1 MNHEY and CDR2 SVGEGT. Trimming pared 1 base from V and 4 bases from J, leaving 11 bases between. The CDR3 covers 15 residues. The CDR3 DNA is TGTGCCAGCAGTTACTACAGCCCGGGATACAATGAGCAGTTCTTC. Translated, it gives CASSYYSPGYNEQFF.

This chain joins TRBV24-1 and TRBJ1-2; the match to TRBD1 covers 7 bases. The germline CDR1 and CDR2 sequences are KGHDR and SFDVKD. V was clipped by 8 bases and J by 4 bases; unmatched bases: 15. The CDR3 is 16 amino acids. The CDR3, as DNA: TGTGCCACCAAAGGCCGGGACGGGACAGATACCTATGGCTACACCTTC. Amino acids: CATKGRDGTDTYGYTF.

This chain links TRBV3-1 (or the pseudogene TRBV3-2) with TRBJ2-7; 8 positions agree with TRBD1. CDR3 length equals 15 residues. V shed 4 bases, J shed 3 bases, and the junction held 8 bases outside the gene matches. Germline lookup yields CDR1 LGHDT and CDR2 YNNKEL (reference sequence). The CDR3 here is CASSPGQGGNYEQYF. CDR3 DNA: TGTGCCAGCAGCCCCGGACAGGGAGGAAACTACGAGCAGTACTTC.

This sequence joins TRBV28 and TRBJ2-7; 9 bases are shared with TRBD2. CDR3 size: 14 residues. V lost 6 bases and J lost 7; bases outside the gene matches: 10. The V gene's germline CDR1 is MDHEN and CDR2 SYDVKM. CDR3 residues: CASRLPGLAGEQYF. The CDR3 coding sequence is TGTGCCAGCAGACTGCCGGGACTAGCTGGTGAGCAGTACTTC.

The CDR3 spells CASSGDISGANVLTF. The CDR3 region has the DNA TGCGCCAGCAGTGGAGATATCTCTGGGGCCAACGTCCTGACTTTC. The rearrangement uses TRBV10-1 and TRBJ2-6; no reliable D call. Deletions cut 4 bases from V and 0 bases from J, with 7 bases between. The CDR3 is 15 amino acids. Germline-derived CDR1 and CDR2 are WNHNN and SYGVQD (reference sequence).

The genes are TRBV9 and TRBJ2-7; 11 nucleotides agree with TRBD2. The CDR3 runs to 15 residues. Per the germline V gene, CDR1 is SGDLS and CDR2 is YYNGEE. Trimming at V came to 4 bases and at J to 3 bases, leaving 6 bases not matched to a gene. The CDR3 nucleotides are TGTGCCAGCAGCCCCGGGACTAGCGGACTCTACGAGCAGTACTTC. Translating it yields CASSPGTSGLYEQYF.

CDR3 protein: CASSPRQGGTGELFF. CDR3 bases: TGTGCCAGCAGCCCACGACAGGGGGGGACCGGGGAGCTGTTTTTT. J is TRBJ2-2 and V is TRBV3-1 (or the pseudogene TRBV3-2); 9 positions agree with TRBD1. The ends lost 4 bases at V and 5 bases at J; junction bases unmatched: 5. This CDR3 comprises 15 residues. The germline V gene encodes CDR1 LGHDT and CDR2 YNNKEL (reference sequence).

This clone was seen a single time. J is TRBJ1-1 and V is TRBV7-3, with 9 nucleotides matching TRBD1. Germline assignment: CDR1 SGHTA and CDR2 FQGTGA. The CDR3 sequence is 13 residues long. J gave up 7 bases and V 4 bases, and 4 bases lay outside the gene matches. CDR3 loop: CASSSEDRGEAFF. The CDR3 region has the DNA TGTGCCAGCAGCTCAGAGGACAGGGGTGAAGCTTTCTTT.

The chain recombines TRBV7-2 with TRBJ1-1; TRBD1 might be the D (6 bases). Germline-derived CDR1 and CDR2 are SGHTA and FQGNSA. V was pared by 3 bases and J by 6 bases, with 17 bases between. This CDR3 has 15 amino acids. The CDR3 sequence: CASSFHSSGTSEAFF. The CDR3, as DNA: TGTGCCAGCAGCTTTCATTCTTCCGGGACATCTGAAGCTTTCTTT.

This clone was counted a single time. The rearrangement uses TRBV2 and TRBJ1-5; 9 nucleotides agree with TRBD1. Germline trimming cut 5 bases from V and 5 bases from J; bases unmatched to any gene: 4. The CDR3 consists of 14 residues. Germline V CDR1 and CDR2: SNHLY, FYNNEI. This chain's CDR3 is CASSTGTGHQPQHF. CDR3 nucleotides: TGTGCCAGCAGTACCGGGACAGGGCATCAGCCCCAGCATTTT.

The chain uses TRBV11-2 and TRBJ1-2; D perhaps matches TRBD1 (5 bases). V lost 0 bases and J 0 bases, leaving 11 bases between the germline ends. This CDR3 comprises 16 residues. From germline, CDR1 is SGHAT and CDR2 FQNNGV. This CDR3 is CASSLDAGLANYGYTF. Here the CDR3 DNA reads TGTGCCAGCAGCTTAGACGCAGGGCTAGCTAACTATGGCTACACCTTC. The entire variable domain, with the rest obtained from reference TRBV11-2 and TRBJ1-2, is as follows: EAGVAQSPRYKIIEKRQSVAFWCNPISGHATLYWYQQILGQGPKLLIQFQNNGVVDDSQLPKDRFSAERLKGVDSTLKIQPAKLEDSAVYLCASSLDAGLANYGYTFGSGTRLTVV.

The rearrangement links TRBV4-2 to TRBJ1-4, with 7 bases identical to TRBD1. From germline, CDR1 is LGHNA and CDR2 YNFKEQ. J gave up 7 bases and V 1 base, and 3 bases lay outside the gene matches. The CDR3 contains 14 residues. The DNA for the CDR3 is TGTGCCAGCAGCCAAGGACAGGGAGGTGAAAAACTGTTTTTT. As protein: CASSQGQGGEKLFF.

The chain employs TRBV2 and TRBJ2-5, with TRBD2 matching 12 bases. V dropped 4 bases and J dropped 4; count of bases not matched to a gene: 4. Looked up from germline, CDR1 is SNHLY and CDR2 is FYNNEI. CDR3 length equals 15 residues. This CDR3 reads CASSVPSGGGETQYF. CDR3 DNA sequence: TGTGCCAGCAGTGTACCTAGCGGGGGGGGAGAGACCCAGTACTTC. The full variable domain, with the rest looked up from reference TRBV2 and TRBJ2-5, is EPEVTQTPSHQVTQMGQEVILRCVPISNHLYFYWYRQILGQKVEFLVSFYNNEISEKSEIFDDQFSVERPDGSNFTLKIRSTKLEDSAMYFCASSVPSGGGETQYFGPGTRLLVL.

This chain joins TRBV28 and TRBJ1-2; TRBD1 might be the D (5 bases). Trimming removed 6 bases at V and 2 bases at J, with 19 bases between. This CDR3 is 16 amino acids long. From germline, CDR1 is MDHEN and CDR2 SYDVKM. CDR3 protein: CASSSPGGTGNYGYTF. As DNA, the CDR3 is TGTGCCAGCAGCTCCCCCGGGGGAACGGGGAACTATGGCTACACCTTC.

The chain combines TRBV5-1 with TRBJ1-1; no definite D call. CDR1 is SGHRS and CDR2 is YFSETQ in the germline V gene. The CDR3 sequence is 15 residues long. Trimming removed 4 bases from V and 0 bases from J, with 13 bases in between. This chain's CDR3 is CASSKGDYMNTEAFF. The DNA of the CDR3 is TGCGCCAGCAGCAAGGGCGACTATATGAACACTGAAGCTTTCTTT.

This chain joins TRBV2 and TRBJ2-1; possible D gene TRBD1, 5 bases. In germline, CDR1 is SNHLY, CDR2 FYNNEI. The CDR3 runs 14 residues. Trimming took 8 bases from V and 9 from J, leaving 20 bases between them. This CDR3 reads CASSWLEPTGEQFF. DNA of the CDR3: TGTGCCAGCTCGTGGTTGGAACCTACAGGTGAGCAGTTCTTC.